This T cell receptor beta chain was identified in a study of T cell responses to AZD1222 COVID-19 vaccine. On the study more broadly: Doses given second, at about 4 or about 12 weeks, were pooled.

The germline gives CDR1 LGHDT, CDR2 YNNKEL (reference sequence). This CDR3 has 19 amino acids. Trimming removed 5 bases at V and 7 bases at J, with 29 bases between. Method: immunoSEQ multiplex PCR; TCRdb's copy keeps in-frame clones and lacks some. The sample has 100,000 to 120,000 clones; about 86% are singletons. With respect to this clone: Its target is unknown.

Study outcomes and limitations: The peak T cell response came first, and repertoires were sampled only after it. Clonal diversity was possibly underestimated, and white British individuals and females predominated among donors.

This chain uses TRBV3-1 (or the pseudogene TRBV3-2) with TRBJ1-4; D is ambiguous. The sequencing used peripheral blood, collected on day 0 of AZD1222 vaccination. This TCR derives from an adult in good health. The CDR3 protein is CASSVTFPETIFRGEKLFF. CDR3 coding DNA: TGTGCCAGCAGCGTAACTTTCCCGGAGACGATATTCCGTGGTGAAAAACTGTTTTTT.